This is a list of T cell receptor beta chains from one sample in a study of T cell responses to AZD1222 COVID-19 vaccine. Assay used: immunoSEQ multiplex PCR; TCRdb lists only in-frame clones, some missing. The sample records 150,000 or so clones, 94% being singletons. The sequencing here drew on peripheral blood, taken on day 0 of AZD1222 vaccination. These TCRs come from an adult in good health. Both conserved end residues are part of each CDR3. The order of the fields is clone size, J gene, CDR3 length, D gene, V gene, CDR3 protein, CDR3 DNA. A D gene is named only where the DNA matches it firmly. Clone size is stated in some rows and not others, as once, few, many or a class when expanded.

>.|TRBJ2-1|17|.|TRBV3-1/TRBV3-2
CASSQDRPRSSYNEQFF
TGTGCCAGCAGCCAAGATCGGCCCCGAAGCTCCTACAATGAGCAGTTCTTC
>once|TRBJ1-1|10|.|TRBV7-8
CASGNTEAFF
TGTGCCAGCGGTAACACTGAAGCTTTCTTT
>once|TRBJ2-2|15|TRBD2|TRBV7-3
CASSPSGGIIGELFF
TGTGCCAGCAGCCCGTCGGGAGGCATTATCGGGGAGCTGTTTTTT
>.|TRBJ2-7|11|.|TRBV20-1
CSGQSNYEQYF
TGCAGTGGACAGTCAAATTACGAGCAGTACTTC
>once|TRBJ1-2|17|TRBD1|TRBV4-2
CASSQETGTHIDYGYTF
TGTGCCAGCAGCCAAGAGACAGGGACCCACATAGACTATGGCTACACCTTC
>.|TRBJ2-7|12|TRBD2|TRBV5-8
CASSPWRGEQYF
TGTGCCAGCAGCCCTTGGCGGGGGGAGCAGTACTTC
>.|TRBJ1-6|12|.|TRBV12-3/TRBV12-4
CASSVTGPPLHF
TGTGCCAGCAGCGTAACAGGGCCACCCCTCCACTTT
>.|TRBJ1-4|11|.|TRBV5-4
CASSLDEKLFF
TGTGCCAGCAGCTTGGATGAAAAACTGTTTTTT
>.|TRBJ2-7|16|.|TRBV5-1
CASSLGIGSRGYEQYF
TGCGCCAGCAGCTTAGGTATCGGGAGTCGAGGCTACGAGCAGTACTTC
>.|TRBJ2-7|12|.|TRBV12-3/TRBV12-4
CASSVLAYEQYF
TGTGCCAGCAGTGTTCTAGCCTACGAGCAGTACTTC
>.|TRBJ1-4|16|.|TRBV4-1
CASKAGVETTNEKLFF
TGCGCCAGCAAAGCAGGGGTAGAGACAACTAATGAAAAACTGTTTTTT
>.|TRBJ2-3|14|TRBD2|TRBV16
CASSGIAGGNTQYF
TGTGCCAGCAGCGGGATAGCGGGAGGAAATACGCAGTATTTT
>.|TRBJ1-1|15|.|TRBV27
CASSLSTQGITEAFF
TGTGCCAGCAGTTTATCGACCCAGGGGATCACTGAAGCTTTCTTT
>.|TRBJ2-1|14|.|TRBV5-1
CASSFRTDGNEQFF
TGCGCCAGCAGCTTCAGGACCGACGGCAATGAGCAGTTCTTC
>.|TRBJ1-1|13|.|TRBV19
CASSMGVDTEAFF
TGTGCCAGTAGTATGGGGGTGGACACTGAAGCTTTCTTT
>.|TRBJ1-5|14|TRBD1|TRBV19
CASSLGTGNQPQHF
TGTGCCAGTAGCCTTGGGACAGGGAATCAGCCCCAGCATTTT
>.|TRBJ1-1|13|.|TRBV18
CASSQDADTEAFF
TGTGCCAGCTCACAGGATGCAGACACTGAAGCTTTCTTT
>few|TRBJ2-7|15|.|TRBV9
CASSPAPRSSYEQYF
TGTGCCAGCAGCCCCGCGCCACGCAGCTCCTACGAGCAGTACTTC
>.|TRBJ1-3|15|.|TRBV28
CASRPGDLGGNTIYF
TGTGCCAGCAGGCCCGGGGACCTCGGTGGAAACACCATATATTTT
>.|TRBJ2-1|13|.|TRBV19
CASSLTGLNEQFF
TGTGCCAGTAGTTTGACAGGTTTAAATGAGCAGTTCTTC
>.|TRBJ1-5|13|.|TRBV29-1
CSVSAGYNQPQHF
TGCAGCGTTTCGGCGGGCTACAATCAGCCCCAGCATTTT
>.|TRBJ1-1|17|.|TRBV9
CASSVGTGRSGDTEAFF
TGTGCCAGCAGCGTAGGGACCGGGCGGAGCGGCGACACTGAAGCTTTCTTT
>.|TRBJ1-5|14|.|TRBV10-3
CAISESGSGQPQHF
TGTGCCATCAGTGAGTCAGGGAGCGGACAGCCCCAGCATTTT